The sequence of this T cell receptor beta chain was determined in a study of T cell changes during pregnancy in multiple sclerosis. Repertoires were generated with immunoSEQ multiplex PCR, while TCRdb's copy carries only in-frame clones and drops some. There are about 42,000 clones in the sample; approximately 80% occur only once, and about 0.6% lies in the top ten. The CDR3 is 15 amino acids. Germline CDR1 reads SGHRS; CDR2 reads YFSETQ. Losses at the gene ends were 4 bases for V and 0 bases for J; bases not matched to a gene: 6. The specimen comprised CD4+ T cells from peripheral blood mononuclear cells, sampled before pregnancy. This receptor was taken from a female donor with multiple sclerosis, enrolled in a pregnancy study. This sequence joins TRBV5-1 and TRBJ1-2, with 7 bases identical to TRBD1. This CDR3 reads CASSRGQESNYGYTF. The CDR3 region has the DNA TGCGCCAGCAGCCGAGGACAGGAGTCTAACTATGGCTACACCTTC. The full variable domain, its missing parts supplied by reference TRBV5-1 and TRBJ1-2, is KAGVTQTPRYLIKTRGQQVTLSCSPISGHRSVSWYQQTPGQGLQFLFEYFSETQRNKGNFPGRFSGRQFSNSRSEMNVSTLELGDSALYLCASSRGQESNYGYTFGSGTRLTVV.